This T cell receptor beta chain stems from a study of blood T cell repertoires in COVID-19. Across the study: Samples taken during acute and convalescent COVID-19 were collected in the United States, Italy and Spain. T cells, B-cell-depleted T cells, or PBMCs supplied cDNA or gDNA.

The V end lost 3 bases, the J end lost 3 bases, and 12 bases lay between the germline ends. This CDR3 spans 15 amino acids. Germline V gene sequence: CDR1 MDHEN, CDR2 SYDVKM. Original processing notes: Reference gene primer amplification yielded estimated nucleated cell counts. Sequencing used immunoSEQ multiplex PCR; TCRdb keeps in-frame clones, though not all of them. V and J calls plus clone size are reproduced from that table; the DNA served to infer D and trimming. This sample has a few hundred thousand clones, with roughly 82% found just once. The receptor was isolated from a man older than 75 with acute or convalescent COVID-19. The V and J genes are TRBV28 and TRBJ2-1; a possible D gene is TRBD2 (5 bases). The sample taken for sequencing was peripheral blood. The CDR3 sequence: CASSFRGSGYNEQFF. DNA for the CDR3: TGTGCCAGCAGTTTTCGGGGTTCCGGCTACAATGAGCAGTTCTTC.